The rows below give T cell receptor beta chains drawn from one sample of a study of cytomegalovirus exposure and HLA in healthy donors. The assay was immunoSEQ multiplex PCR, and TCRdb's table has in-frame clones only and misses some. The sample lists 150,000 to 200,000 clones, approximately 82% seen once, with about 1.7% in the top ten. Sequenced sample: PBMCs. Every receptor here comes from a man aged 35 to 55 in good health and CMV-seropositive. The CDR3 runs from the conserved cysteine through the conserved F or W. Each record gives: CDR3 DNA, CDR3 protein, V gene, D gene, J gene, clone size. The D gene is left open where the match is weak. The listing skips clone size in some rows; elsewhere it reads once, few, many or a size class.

TGTGCCAGCAGTGGCTTGAGCAATCAGCCCCAGCATTTT,CASSGLSNQPQHF,TRBV6-5,.,TRBJ1-5,.
TGCAGCGTCCCCCGGCGGGGTTGGGGCACTGAAGCTTTCTTT,CSVPRRGWGTEAFF,TRBV29-1,.,TRBJ1-1,.
TGCGCCAGCAGCTTGAATCGAGACAGCCTGATCTACGGCTACACCTTC,CASSLNRDSLIYGYTF,TRBV5-1,.,TRBJ1-2,once
TGTGCCAGCAAGGTAGCGCCATGGAGCCACGAGCAGTACTTC,CASKVAPWSHEQYF,TRBV2,.,TRBJ2-7,.
TGTGCCAGCAGCTTAGGAATGGGGATGGGGGGATCACCCCTCCACTTT,CASSLGMGMGGSPLHF,TRBV7-6,.,TRBJ1-6,.
TGTGTCAGAAGCTCAGGACTAGCGGGGCCTTACCAGCAGTACTTC,CVRSSGLAGPYQQYF,TRBV7-5,.,TRBJ2-7,few
TGTACCAGCAGGGACAGGGTGTTCGAGCAGTACTTC,CTSRDRVFEQYF,TRBV6-1,TRBD1,TRBJ2-7,.
TGCGCCAGCAGCCAAGAGGGTGGTCGGACTTCCAATGAGCAGTTCTTC,CASSQEGGRTSNEQFF,TRBV4-3,.,TRBJ2-1,.
TGTGCCAGCAGCTTAGGGCAGGGGGCTTCTATACACGGCTACACCTTC,CASSLGQGASIHGYTF,TRBV7-9,TRBD1,TRBJ1-2,.
TGTGCCAGCAGCCCGGGACTAGTCTACAATGAGCAGTTCTTC,CASSPGLVYNEQFF,TRBV27,TRBD2,TRBJ2-1,once
TGTGCCAGCAGCGGAGGTGGGATGGCCAAAAACAGTCAGTACTTC,CASSGGGMAKNSQYF,TRBV7-8,.,TRBJ2-4,.
TGTGCCAGCAGTCTTGTCTTCGAGCAGTACTTC,CASSLVFEQYF,TRBV11-2,.,TRBJ2-7,.